The clone carrying this T cell receptor (beta chain) was counted between two and nine times. The antigen remains unidentified. The record originates from a study of T cell repertoires in cytomegalovirus infection. In the study overall: Recently identified HLA-C-restricted and well-studied HLA-B-restricted CMV epitopes were used. Whole-study results and caveats: The ex vivo response showed dominance by HLA-C-restricted CMV-specific TCR beta clonotypes. Cumulative frequency of public TCR beta families picked out carriers of CMV plus the relevant HLA.

The length of the CDR3 is 16 residues. The V and J ends lost 0 bases and 3 bases respectively, with 9 bases between them. Germline V gene sequence: CDR1 MGHRA, CDR2 YSYEKL. A single record per CDR3 protein comes from TCRdb applying MiXCR to the reads. The profile shows approximately 990,000 distinct CDR3 sequences, approximately 31% of them singletons. The chain links TRBV4-1 to TRBJ1-6; D is unresolved. The sequences come from cultured CD8+ T cells from PBMCs, collected from culture after CMV antigen stimulation. The receptor was derived from a human donor in good health (CMV status not recorded). Some clones in this sample may be carry-over from other donors' samples. The CDR3 bases are TGCGCCAGCAGCCAAGATTCCGGGATCTATAATTCACCCCTCCACTTT. It specifies CASSQDSGIYNSPLHF.